This TCR beta chain was documented in a study of cytomegalovirus exposure and HLA in healthy donors. Study overall: In terms of ancestry, the Caucasian-associated cluster contained about 81% of the roughly 400 genotyped donors.

Study-wide points: In all likelihood, a cluster of highly shared sequence variants was a sequencing artifact.

Primers included in the PCR were 60 Vbeta and 13 Jbeta primers. The method was immunoSEQ multiplex PCR; TCRdb's version includes in-frame clones alone and lacks a portion of them. The table records approximately 130,000 clones, 75% to 85% of them present only once. V lost 2 bases and J 9 bases, leaving 20 bases between the germline ends. Germline values: CDR1 GTSNPN, CDR2 SVGIG (reference sequence). The CDR3 contains 16 residues. Details on this clone: The antigen is undetermined.

The receptor was isolated from a woman aged 40 to 50 in good health and CMV-seronegative. The specimen sequenced was PBMCs. The rearrangement joins TRBV30 to TRBJ1-6; the D is unclear. CDR3 in DNA: TGTGCCTGGAGTACCGAGGGAATGTGGAGGAGTTCACCCCTCCACTTT. This sequence encodes CAWSTEGMWRSSPLHF. The variable domain in full, with the rest retrieved from reference TRBV30 and TRBJ1-6, is SQTIHQWPATLVQPVGSPLSLECTVEGTSNPNLYWYRQAAGRGLQLLFYSVGIGQISSEVPQNLSASRPQDRQFILSSKKLLLSDSGFYLCAWSTEGMWRSSPLHFGNGTRLTVT.